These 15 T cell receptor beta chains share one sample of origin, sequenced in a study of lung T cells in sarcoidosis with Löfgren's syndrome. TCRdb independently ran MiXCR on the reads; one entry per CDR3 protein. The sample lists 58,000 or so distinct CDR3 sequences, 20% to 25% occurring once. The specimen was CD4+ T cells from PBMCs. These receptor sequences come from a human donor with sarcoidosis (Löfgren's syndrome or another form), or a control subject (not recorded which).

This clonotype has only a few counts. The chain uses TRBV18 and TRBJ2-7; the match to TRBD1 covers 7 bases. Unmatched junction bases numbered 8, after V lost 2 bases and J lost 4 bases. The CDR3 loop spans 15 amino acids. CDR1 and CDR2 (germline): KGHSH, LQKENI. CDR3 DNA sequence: TGTGCCAGCTCACCAACCCAGGACAGGAGGTACGAGCAGTACTTC. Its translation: CASSPTQDRRYEQYF.

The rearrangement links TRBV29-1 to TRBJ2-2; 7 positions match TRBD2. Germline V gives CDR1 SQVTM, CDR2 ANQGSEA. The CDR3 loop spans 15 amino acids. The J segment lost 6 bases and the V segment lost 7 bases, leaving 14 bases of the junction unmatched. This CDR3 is CSAEGHAGEAGELFF. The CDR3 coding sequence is TGCAGCGCCGAGGGTCATGCGGGAGAAGCCGGGGAGCTGTTTTTT.

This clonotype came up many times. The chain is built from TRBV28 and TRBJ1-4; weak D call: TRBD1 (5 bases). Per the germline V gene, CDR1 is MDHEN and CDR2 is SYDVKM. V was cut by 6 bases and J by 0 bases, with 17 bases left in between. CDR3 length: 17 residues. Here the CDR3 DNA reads TGTGCCAGCAGATCCGGCGGGGGGTTTGCAACTAATGAAAAACTGTTTTTT. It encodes CASRSGGGFATNEKLFF.

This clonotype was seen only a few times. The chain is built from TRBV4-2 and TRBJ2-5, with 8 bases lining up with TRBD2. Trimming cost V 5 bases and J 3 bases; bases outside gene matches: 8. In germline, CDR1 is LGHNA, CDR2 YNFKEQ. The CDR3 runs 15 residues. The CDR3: CASSYWGSGKETQYF. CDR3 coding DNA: TGTGCCAGCAGCTACTGGGGTAGCGGGAAAGAGACCCAGTACTTC.

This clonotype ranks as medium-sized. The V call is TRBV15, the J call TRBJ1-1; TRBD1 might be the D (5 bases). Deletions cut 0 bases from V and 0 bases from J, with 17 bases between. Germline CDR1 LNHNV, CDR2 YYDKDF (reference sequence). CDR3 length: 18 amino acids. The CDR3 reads CATSREGPISILNTEAFF. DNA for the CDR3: TGTGCCACCAGCAGAGAGGGACCGATATCAATTCTGAACACTGAAGCTTTCTTT.

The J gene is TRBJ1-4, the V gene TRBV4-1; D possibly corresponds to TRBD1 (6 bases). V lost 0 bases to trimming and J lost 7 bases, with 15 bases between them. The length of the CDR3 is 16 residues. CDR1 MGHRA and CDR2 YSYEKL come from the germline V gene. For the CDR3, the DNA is TGCGCCAGCAGCCAAGACCCCCCGGGCAGGGGTGAAAAACTGTTTTTT. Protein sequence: CASSQDPPGRGEKLFF.

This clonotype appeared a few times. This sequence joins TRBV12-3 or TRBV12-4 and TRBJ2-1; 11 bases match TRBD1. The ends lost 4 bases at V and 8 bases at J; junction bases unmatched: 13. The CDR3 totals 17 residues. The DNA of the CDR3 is TGTGCCAGCAGTTCTCGGCCCCGGACAGGGGGCGGGGATGAGCAGTTCTTC. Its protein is CASSSRPRTGGGDEQFF.

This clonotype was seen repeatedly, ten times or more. The CDR3 region has the DNA TGTGCCAGCAGACCTTGGGGTGGGGCAGGGGGTGAAGCTTTCTTT. This gives the protein CASRPWGGAGGEAFF. The chain has TRBV28 and TRBJ1-1; 7 bases are a match to TRBD1. With V trimmed by 6 bases and J by 7 bases, 14 bases remained unmatched. The CDR3 totals 15 residues. Germline values: CDR1 MDHEN, CDR2 SYDVKM.

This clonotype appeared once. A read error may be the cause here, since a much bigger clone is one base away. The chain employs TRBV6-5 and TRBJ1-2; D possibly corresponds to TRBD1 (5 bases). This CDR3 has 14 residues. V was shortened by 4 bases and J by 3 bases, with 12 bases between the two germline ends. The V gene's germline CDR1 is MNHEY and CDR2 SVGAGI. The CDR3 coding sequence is TGTGCCAGCAGTTTCGACGACAGCTACTATGGCTACACCTTC. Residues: CASSFDDSYYGYTF.

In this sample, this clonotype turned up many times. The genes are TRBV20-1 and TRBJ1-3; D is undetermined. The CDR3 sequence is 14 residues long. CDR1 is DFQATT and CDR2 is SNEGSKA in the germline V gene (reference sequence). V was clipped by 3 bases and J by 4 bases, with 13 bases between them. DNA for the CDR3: TGCAGTGCTAGCGGTGGGCGGGGAGGAAACACCATATATTTT. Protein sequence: CSASGGRGGNTIYF.

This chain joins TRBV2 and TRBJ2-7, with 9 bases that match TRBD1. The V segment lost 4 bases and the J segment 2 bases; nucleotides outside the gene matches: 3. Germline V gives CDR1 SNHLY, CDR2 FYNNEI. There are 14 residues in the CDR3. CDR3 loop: CASSGQGGPYEQYF. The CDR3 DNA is TGTGCCAGCAGTGGACAGGGGGGACCCTACGAGCAGTACTTC.

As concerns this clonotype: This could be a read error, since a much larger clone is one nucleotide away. CDR3 nucleotides: TGCAGTGCTAGAGGTTGGGCGGGAGCGGCAGATACGCAGTATTTT. Translation gives CSARGWAGAADTQYF. This sequence joins TRBV20-1 and TRBJ2-3; 7 bases fit TRBD2. CDR3 length: 15 residues. V trimming: 1 base; J trimming: 4 bases; junction bases outside the gene matches: 8. CDR1 is DFQATT, CDR2 SNEGSKA, per germline (reference sequence).

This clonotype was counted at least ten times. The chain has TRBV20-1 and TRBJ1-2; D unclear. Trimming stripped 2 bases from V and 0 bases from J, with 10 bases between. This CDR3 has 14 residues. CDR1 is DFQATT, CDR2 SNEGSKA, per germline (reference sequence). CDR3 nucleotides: TGCAGTGCTAGACTGACACTAGCTAACTATGGCTACACCTTC. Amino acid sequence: CSARLTLANYGYTF.

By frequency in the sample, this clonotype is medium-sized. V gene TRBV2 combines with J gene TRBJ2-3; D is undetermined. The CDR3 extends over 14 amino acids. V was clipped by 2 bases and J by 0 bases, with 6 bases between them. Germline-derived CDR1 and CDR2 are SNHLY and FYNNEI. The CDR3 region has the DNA TGTGCCAGCAGTGAAATACAGAGCACAGATACGCAGTATTTT. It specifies CASSEIQSTDTQYF.

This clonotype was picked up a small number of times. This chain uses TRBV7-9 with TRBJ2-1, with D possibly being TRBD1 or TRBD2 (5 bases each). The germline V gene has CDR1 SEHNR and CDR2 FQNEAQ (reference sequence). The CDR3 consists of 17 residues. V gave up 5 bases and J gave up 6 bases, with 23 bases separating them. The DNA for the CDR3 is TGTGCCAGCAGCCAAAGGGGTAGACGACTAAGTCTCAATGAGCAGTTCTTC. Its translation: CASSQRGRRLSLNEQFF. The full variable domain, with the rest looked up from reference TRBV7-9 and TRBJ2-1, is DTGVSQNPRHKITKRGQNVTFRCDPISEHNRLYWYRQTLGQGPEFLTYFQNEAQLEKSRLLSDRFSAERPKGSFSTLEIQRTEQGDSAMYLCASSQRGRRLSLNEQFFGPGTRLTVL.